Presented here are 10 T cell receptor beta chains from one specimen sequenced in a study of beta chain features in type 1 diabetes. No antigens are known for them. Broader study findings: Type 1 diabetes patients showed a moderate but significant shortening of TCRB CDR3s in all four CD4+ subsets.

Reverse transcription of all isolated RNA meant that expressed TCRB transcripts were sequenced. Here immunoSEQ multiplex PCR was the method, and the copy in TCRdb shows in-frame clones only, minus some. The sample gives 310,000 or so clones, 15% of which show up once; roughly 0.015% is in the top ten. Sequenced: naive CD4+ T cells from blood. The receptors were sampled from a man aged 18 to 29 with type 1 diabetes.

This clone was counted a few times. This chain connects TRBV19 to TRBJ2-2; tentatively, D is TRBD1 (6 bases). Germline V gene data show CDR1 as LNHDA and CDR2 as SQIVND (reference sequence). The CDR3 spans 13 residues. V lost 7 bases and J 5 bases, leaving 11 bases between the germline ends. CDR3 residues: CASKTDRTGELFF. For the CDR3, the DNA is TGTGCCAGTAAAACAGACAGGACCGGGGAGCTGTTTTTT.

This chain connects TRBV27 to TRBJ2-1; D gene uncertain. Trimming stripped 0 bases from V and 2 bases from J, with 5 bases between. Germline CDR1 and CDR2: MNHEY and SMNVEV (reference sequence). The CDR3 loop spans 14 amino acids. CDR3 sequence reads: CASSLSRPYNEQFF. CDR3 coding DNA: TGTGCCAGCAGTTTATCCCGTCCCTACAATGAGCAGTTCTTC.

This clone showed up just a few times. V and J are TRBV25-1 and TRBJ2-1, with unresolved D. The germline V gene encodes CDR1 MGHDK and CDR2 SYGVNS. The CDR3 loop spans 12 amino acids. The ends were cut back, 4 bases at V and 10 bases at J, with 11 bases in the middle. The CDR3 DNA is TGTGCCAGCAGTGGACGGCGCGGCGAGCAGTTCTTC. Translating it yields CASSGRRGEQFF. The whole variable domain, remainder taken from reference TRBV25-1 and TRBJ2-1, is EADIYQTPRYLVIGTGKKITLECSQTMGHDKMYWYQQDPGMELHLIHYSYGVNSTEKGDLSSESTVSRIRTEHFPLTLESARPSHTSQYLCASSGRRGEQFFGPGTRLTVL.

This clone came up a few times. This sequence joins TRBV19 and TRBJ2-5; the D is unclear. Trimming took 4 bases from V and 5 from J, leaving 14 bases between them. The CDR3 is 14 residues long. The germline CDR1 and CDR2 sequences are LNHDA and SQIVND (reference sequence). In nucleotides, the CDR3 is TGTGCCAGTAGTACAAGTGTTTTGGAGGAGACCCAGTACTTC. It yields the protein CASSTSVLEETQYF.

The chain carries TRBV7-2 and TRBJ2-7; 9 bases line up with TRBD1. CDR3 length: 15 residues. With 2 bases clipped from V and 5 bases from J, the junction kept 7 bases outside the gene matches. Per germline, CDR1 SGHTA and CDR2 FQGNSA. CDR3 loop: CASSLLATGGHEQYF. The CDR3 DNA reads as TGTGCCAGCAGCTTACTAGCTACAGGGGGCCACGAGCAGTACTTC.

The chain joins TRBV11-1 to TRBJ2-1; perhaps TRBD2 as D (6 bases). Germline V CDR1 and CDR2: SGHAT, FQDESV (reference sequence). Trimming stripped 9 bases from V and 4 bases from J, with 16 bases between. This CDR3 has 14 amino acids. CDR3 region: CASSHRDFYNEQFF. CDR3 nucleotides: TGTGCCAGTTCTCATAGGGACTTTTACAATGAGCAGTTCTTC.

The chain combines TRBV7-2 with TRBJ1-2, with D tentatively TRBD1 (6 bases). The V gene lost 5 bases and the J gene lost 4 bases, with 23 bases spanning the gap. CDR3 size: 17 residues. Germline loops: CDR1 SGHTA, CDR2 FQGNSA. This chain's CDR3 is CASSKRSGGGDFYGYTF. The CDR3 DNA follows: TGTGCCAGCAGCAAGCGGTCGGGAGGGGGAGATTTCTATGGCTACACCTTC.

The chain couples TRBV9 to TRBJ2-2; D is possibly TRBD2 (5 bases). CDR3 size: 15 residues. Germline V CDR1 and CDR2: SGDLS, YYNGEE. Trimming stripped 0 bases from V and 6 bases from J, with 12 bases between. CDR3 nucleotides: TGTGCCAGCAGCGTAGGACCTAGCCCAGCCGGGGAGCTGTTTTTT. Its protein product is CASSVGPSPAGELFF.

The genes are TRBV4-1 and TRBJ2-5; a weak D match, TRBD2 (6 bases). Germline loops: CDR1 MGHRA, CDR2 YSYEKL. The germline V and J ends were trimmed by 3 bases and 0 bases, with 11 bases remaining between them. The CDR3 has 15 residues. CDR3 sequence: CASSHGTGYQETQYF. Written as DNA, the CDR3 is TGCGCCAGCAGCCACGGGACTGGGTACCAAGAGACCCAGTACTTC.

This clone has more than one count but fewer than ten. The chain is built from TRBV16 and TRBJ2-7; 8 positions match TRBD1. The V segment lost 3 bases and the J segment 2 bases; nucleotides outside the gene matches: 6. The germline V gene has CDR1 KGHSY and CDR2 FQNENV. The CDR3 totals 15 residues. The CDR3 DNA reads as TGTGCCAGCAGCCAGTCCGGGACAGGAGCCTACGAGCAGTACTTC. Its translation: CASSQSGTGAYEQYF.